Presented here are 18 T cell receptor beta chains from one specimen sequenced in a study of blood T cell repertoires in COVID-19. Assay: immunoSEQ multiplex PCR; the TCRdb copy retains only in-frame clones and omits some. The sample holds 150,000 to 200,000 clones, around 90% seen once. Sequences were obtained from peripheral blood. These receptors were taken from a man between 35 and 55 years old with active or convalescent COVID-19.

The V and J genes are TRBV5-5 and TRBJ2-6; D might be TRBD1 (6 bases). The V and J ends lost 0 bases and 4 bases respectively, with 17 bases between them. The germline V gene encodes CDR1 SGHKS and CDR2 YYEKEE (reference sequence). The CDR3 is made up of 18 amino acids. The CDR3 loop reads CASSLVSRGGPGANVLTF. In nucleotides, the CDR3 is TGTGCCAGCAGCTTGGTTTCCAGGGGTGGGCCAGGGGCCAACGTCCTGACTTTC.

The genes are TRBV24-1 and TRBJ2-1; 12 bases are shared with TRBD2. CDR1 and CDR2 (germline): KGHDR, SFDVKD. The V and J ends lost 2 bases and 8 bases, in that order; junction bases with no gene match: 6. CDR3 length: 16 amino acids. The DNA for the CDR3 is TGTGCCACCAGTGATTCGCTAGCGGGGGGGGTCTATGAGCAGTTCTTC. Translation: CATSDSLAGGVYEQFF.

The CDR3: CASSSDQGFFNSPLHF. The CDR3 nucleotides read TGTGCCAGCAGCTCAGATCAGGGGTTTTTTAATTCACCCCTCCACTTT. The chain recombines TRBV7-2 with TRBJ1-6, with D perhaps matching TRBD1 (6 bases). Germline CDR1 reads SGHTA; CDR2 reads FQGNSA. The V gene lost 4 bases and the J gene lost 6 bases, with 16 bases spanning the gap. The CDR3 is 16 residues long.

This chain links TRBV5-1 with TRBJ1-4; 9 bases are a match to TRBD1. V lost 4 bases and J lost 8; bases outside the gene matches: 6. The CDR3 consists of 14 residues. The germline V gene has CDR1 SGHRS and CDR2 YFSETQ. CDR3 sequence (DNA): TGCGCCAGCAGCCAGGGACAGGGTGTCGAAAAACTGTTTTTT. Translating gives CASSQGQGVEKLFF. Looking up the rest from reference TRBV5-1 and TRBJ1-4 gives the full variable domain: KAGVTQTPRYLIKTRGQQVTLSCSPISGHRSVSWYQQTPGQGLQFLFEYFSETQRNKGNFPGRFSGRQFSNSRSEMNVSTLELGDSALYLCASSQGQGVEKLFFGSGTQLSVL.

This clone was counted between two and nine times. The J gene is TRBJ1-2, the V gene TRBV5-1; no clear D gene. The CDR3 has 15 amino acids. The V gene's germline CDR1 is SGHRS and CDR2 YFSETQ. Trimming removed 0 bases from V and 3 bases from J, with 12 bases in between. The CDR3 DNA reads as TGCGCCAGCAGCTTGGACGGGAGGCGGGACTATGGCTACACCTTC. Amino acids: CASSLDGRRDYGYTF.

V is TRBV11-3 and J is TRBJ1-2, with 7 bases identical to TRBD1. This CDR3 has 15 residues. CDR1 is SGHNT, CDR2 YENEEA, per germline. J was trimmed by 4 bases and V by 5 bases; bases with no gene match: 10. The CDR3 coding sequence is TGTGCCAGCAGCCACACCCGACAGGGTGGCTATGGCTACACCTTC. The encoded protein is CASSHTRQGGYGYTF.

This clone was detected only a few times. The V call is TRBV19, the J call TRBJ1-5, with TRBD1 as a possible D gene (5 bases). The CDR3 is made up of 15 amino acids. CDR1 is LNHDA, CDR2 SQIVND, per germline (reference sequence). V lost 3 bases, J lost 2 bases, and 11 bases lay in between. CDR3 protein: CASSISRVGNQPQHF. The CDR3 DNA sequence: TGTGCCAGTAGTATTTCCAGGGTTGGCAATCAGCCCCAGCATTTT.

The CDR3, as DNA: TGTGCCAGCAGCCAACCTGGACTTCTCGGGGAGCTGTTTTTT. Translating gives CASSQPGLLGELFF. The chain has TRBV3-1 (or the pseudogene TRBV3-2) and TRBJ2-2; tentatively, D is TRBD2 (5 bases). Germline V gene data show CDR1 as LGHDT and CDR2 as YNNKEL (reference sequence). The V end was cut by 2 bases, the J end by 7 bases, with 11 bases between. There are 14 residues in the CDR3.

The rearrangement joins TRBV2 to TRBJ1-3; D perhaps matches TRBD1 (5 bases). V lost 4 bases, J lost 4 bases, and 8 bases lay in between. Germline V lookup: CDR1 SNHLY, CDR2 FYNNEI. This CDR3 comprises 13 residues. As DNA, the CDR3 is TGTGCCAGCAGTGGGGGCGCGGGAAACACCATATATTTT. This sequence encodes CASSGGAGNTIYF.

The J gene is TRBJ2-5, the V gene TRBV7-9; 10 bases are shared with TRBD2. The CDR3 consists of 17 residues. Germline lookup yields CDR1 SEHNR and CDR2 FQNEAQ (reference sequence). The trim removed 2 bases at V and 3 bases at J, leaving 9 bases unmatched. The CDR3 DNA reads TGTGCCAGCAGCTTAAAGTCTAGCGGGGGCGGGAAAGAGACCCAGTACTTC. It translates to CASSLKSSGGGKETQYF. The variable domain in full, completed from reference TRBV7-9 and TRBJ2-5, reads DTGVSQNPRHKITKRGQNVTFRCDPISEHNRLYWYRQTLGQGPEFLTYFQNEAQLEKSRLLSDRFSAERPKGSFSTLEIQRTEQGDSAMYLCASSLKSSGGGKETQYFGPGTRLLVL.

As regards this clone: This CDR3 is also generated by other DNA sequences in the sample. This chain links TRBV9 with TRBJ1-2, with D possibly matching TRBD1 (5 bases). V gave up 0 bases and J gave up 2 bases, with 5 bases separating them. CDR1 is SGDLS, CDR2 YYNGEE, per germline. This CDR3 is 13 amino acids long. CDR3 region: CASSVDRNYGYTF. CDR3 sequence (DNA): TGTGCCAGCAGCGTAGACAGGAACTATGGCTACACCTTC. Based on the CDR3 plus reference TRBV9 and TRBJ1-2, the full variable domain is DSGVTQTPKHLITATGQRVTLRCSPRSGDLSVYWYQQSLDQGLQFLIQYYNGEERAKGNILERFSAQQFPDLHSELNLSSLELGDSALYFCASSVDRNYGYTFGSGTRLTVV.

The CDR3 sequence is CASSPSGSKNIQYF. CDR3 DNA: TGTGCCAGCTCACCATCAGGGTCCAAAAACATTCAGTACTTC. The rearrangement links TRBV18 to TRBJ2-4, with D possibly being TRBD1 (5 bases). The V end was cut by 2 bases, the J end by 2 bases, with 7 bases between. CDR3 length: 14 amino acids. Per germline, CDR1 KGHSH and CDR2 LQKENI.

V gene TRBV27 combines with J gene TRBJ2-5, with 9 positions matching TRBD2. CDR3 length: 16 residues. The germline V gene encodes CDR1 MNHEY and CDR2 SMNVEV (reference sequence). Trimming at V came to 5 bases and at J to 2 bases, leaving 9 bases not matched to a gene. In nucleotides, the CDR3 is TGTGCCAGCAGTAGGGCAGCGGGGGGTCTTCAAGAGACCCAGTACTTC. Translating it yields CASSRAAGGLQETQYF.

The chain uses TRBV5-6 and TRBJ1-1, with TRBD1 as a possible D gene (6 bases). Trimming took off 3 bases at V and 1 base at J, with 13 bases between the two ends. The CDR3 covers 15 residues. The germline CDR1 and CDR2 sequences are SGHDT and YYEEEE. Here the CDR3 DNA reads TGTGCCAGCAGCTGGGGGAAACAGGGGAACACTGAAGCTTTCTTT. The encoded protein is CASSWGKQGNTEAFF.

This clone was observed once. The rearrangement joins TRBV27 to TRBJ2-2; 16 bases align to TRBD2. This CDR3 spans 21 amino acids. V was clipped by 0 bases and J by 4 bases; unmatched bases: 11. Germline CDR1 is MNHEY and CDR2 is SMNVEV (reference sequence). CDR3 nucleotides: TGTGCCAGCAGTTTATCCCTCGGGACTAGCGGGGGGGCCATCCTCACCGGGGAGCTGTTTTTT. Translated: CASSLSLGTSGGAILTGELFF.

CDR3 protein: CASSYGAQETQYF. Here the CDR3 DNA reads TGTGCCAGTAGTTATGGGGCGCAAGAGACCCAGTACTTC. J is TRBJ2-5 and V is TRBV19; perhaps TRBD1 as D (5 bases). This CDR3 is 13 amino acids long. Trimming stripped 5 bases from V and 2 bases from J, with 9 bases between. The germline CDR1 and CDR2 sequences are LNHDA and SQIVND (reference sequence).

The CDR3 coding sequence is TGTGCCAGCAGTGCCCATCCTAGCAGCAATGAGCAGTTCTTC. It encodes CASSAHPSSNEQFF. The chain joins TRBV2 to TRBJ2-1, with a weak D call TRBD2 (5 bases). Germline assignment: CDR1 SNHLY and CDR2 FYNNEI. The CDR3 runs 14 residues. V lost 4 bases and J lost 6, with 13 bases in between.

The V and J genes are TRBV18 and TRBJ1-4; TRBD1 aligns across 9 bases. CDR3 length: 16 residues. V shed 3 bases, J shed 0 bases, and the junction held 2 bases outside the gene matches. Germline-derived CDR1 and CDR2 are KGHSH and LQKENI. The CDR3 here is CASSPRQGATNEKLFF. The CDR3 nucleotides read TGTGCCAGCTCACCCCGACAGGGGGCAACTAATGAAAAACTGTTTTTT.